The 23 T cell receptor beta chains listed next were all sequenced from one sample in a study of vaccination effects on CD4 cells after COVID-19. TCRdb's table, derived via immunoSEQ multiplex PCR, lists solely in-frame clones and lacks some. The sample holds tens of thousands of clones, about 80% seen once. Having been cultured for roughly 10 days, the cells underwent CD4+ T cell isolation. The person had PCR-confirmed SARS-CoV-2 infection between March and December 2020. Two-dose vaccination with either BNT162b2 or mRNA-1273 was given to the participants. No antigen has been assigned to these receptors. The sequenced sample was CD4+ T cells from PBMCs cultured without peptide, obtained after COVID-19 vaccination. The source is a human donor who had a prior SARS-CoV-2 infection.

V usage is TRBV7-2 and J usage is TRBJ1-2; D call uncertain. Germline lookup yields CDR1 SGHTA and CDR2 FQGNSA. This CDR3 is 14 amino acids long. Trimming cost V 1 base and J 2 bases, with 8 bases left between them. CDR3 sequence reads: CASSLGSINYGYTF. The CDR3 nucleotides are TGTGCCAGCAGCTTAGGATCCATAAACTATGGCTACACCTTC.

In the case of this clone: Germline and junction disagree at one end, which may indicate a read error. The V and J genes are TRBV19 and TRBJ1-4; D unresolved. This CDR3 contains 13 residues. The germline V gene has CDR1 LNHDA and CDR2 SQIVND (reference sequence). CDR3 nucleotides: TGTGCCAGTAGTGTAGACTTTGATGAAAAACTGTTTTTT. It is translated as CASSVDFDEKLFF.

This sequence joins TRBV11-3 and TRBJ1-1; 7 bases map to TRBD1. Germline CDR1 SGHNT, CDR2 YENEEA. Trimming took 5 bases from V and 0 from J; bases not matched to a gene: 3. The CDR3 contains 14 residues. The CDR3 spells CASSRQGVNTEAFF. Here the CDR3 DNA reads TGTGCCAGCAGCCGTCAGGGGGTGAACACTGAAGCTTTCTTT.

This sequence joins TRBV11-2 and TRBJ2-7, with 10 bases matching TRBD1. V was clipped by 0 bases and J by 5 bases; unmatched bases: 7. The CDR3 loop spans 16 amino acids. Germline CDR1 reads SGHAT; CDR2 reads FQNNGV. The CDR3 here is CASSLDLGQGPHEQYF. The CDR3 coding sequence is TGTGCCAGCAGCTTAGATTTGGGACAGGGGCCCCACGAGCAGTACTTC.

The CDR3: CASSFAPGTGAKNIQYF. The CDR3 DNA reads as TGTGCCAGCAGTTTCGCCCCCGGGACAGGGGCCAAAAACATTCAGTACTTC. The rearrangement joins TRBV28 to TRBJ2-4; 9 bases line up with TRBD1. J lost 1 base, V lost 3 bases, and 7 bases had no gene match. CDR1 is MDHEN, CDR2 SYDVKM, per germline. This CDR3 is 17 amino acids long.

The chain combines TRBV7-3 with TRBJ2-1; 9 bases map to TRBD2. V dropped 5 bases and J dropped 4; count of bases not matched to a gene: 12. Germline CDR1 SGHTA, CDR2 FQGTGA. This CDR3 comprises 17 residues. CDR3 sequence (DNA): TGTGCCAGCAGCCCCGCGGAACCGGCGGGGGGGTACAATGAGCAGTTCTTC. Its protein product is CASSPAEPAGGYNEQFF.

This clone has a handful of counts. The genes are TRBV30 and TRBJ2-7; D remains unclear. Germline values: CDR1 GTSNPN, CDR2 SVGIG (reference sequence). This CDR3 comprises 14 residues. Deletions cut 4 bases from V and 6 bases from J, with 19 bases between. The CDR3 bases are TGTGCCTGGATATCAATCCTGCTCTTTCGCGAGCAGTACTTC. Translated, it gives CAWISILLFREQYF.

This clone was counted once. The chain is built from TRBV7-8 and TRBJ2-3; 15 bases match TRBD2. After removal of 1 base from V and 4 bases from J, the junction contained 6 bases not matched to a gene. This CDR3 spans 18 amino acids. Germline V gene lookup returns CDR1 SGHVS and CDR2 FQNEAQ. The CDR3 loop reads CASSLDNRTSGGADTQYF. CDR3 nucleotide sequence: TGTGCCAGCAGCTTAGATAATAGGACTAGCGGGGGGGCAGATACGCAGTATTTT. Full variable domain (missing parts from reference TRBV7-8 and TRBJ2-3): GAGVSQSPRYKVAKRGQDVALRCDPISGHVSLFWYQQALGQGPEFLTYFQNEAQLDKSGLPSDRFFAERPEGSVSTLKIQRTQQEDSAVYLCASSLDNRTSGGADTQYFGPGTRLTVL.

This chain links TRBV5-4 with TRBJ1-4; 7 bases align to TRBD1. The germline gives CDR1 SGHNT, CDR2 YYREEE (reference sequence). The CDR3 spans 14 residues. Unmatched junction bases numbered 4, after V lost 3 bases and J lost 5 bases. The CDR3 sequence is CASSSGTVNEKLFF. The CDR3 DNA sequence: TGTGCCAGCAGCTCCGGGACAGTGAATGAAAAACTGTTTTTT. Filled out from reference TRBV5-4 and TRBJ1-4, the complete variable domain reads ETGVTQSPTHLIKTRGQQVTLRCSSQSGHNTVSWYQQALGQGPQFIFQYYREEENGRGNFPPRFSGLQFPNYSSELNVNALELDDSALYLCASSSGTVNEKLFFGSGTQLSVL.

V gene TRBV7-2 combines with J gene TRBJ2-2, with 9 positions matching TRBD2. Germline V CDR1 and CDR2: SGHTA, FQGNSA. With V trimmed by 3 bases and J by 7 bases, 6 bases remained unmatched. The CDR3 runs 15 residues. The CDR3 loop reads CASSLFMRGGGELFF. In DNA form, the CDR3 reads TGTGCCAGCAGCTTGTTTATGCGGGGGGGCGGGGAGCTGTTTTTT.

V gene TRBV5-1 combines with J gene TRBJ2-1, with 11 bases lining up with TRBD1. With 4 bases clipped from V and 7 bases from J, the junction kept 10 bases outside the gene matches. The CDR3 is 16 residues long. Germline V gene lookup returns CDR1 SGHRS and CDR2 YFSETQ. The CDR3 spells CASSIGTGGGRNEQFF. The CDR3 nucleotides are TGCGCCAGCAGCATCGGGACAGGGGGGGGTAGGAATGAGCAGTTCTTC.

This chain uses TRBV27 with TRBJ2-7; 9 bases map to TRBD2. The CDR3 runs to 16 residues. With 9 bases clipped from V and 1 base from J, the junction kept 13 bases outside the gene matches. Germline V CDR1 and CDR2: MNHEY, SMNVEV (reference sequence). The DNA of the CDR3 is TGTGCCAGTACCCGGACGGGAGGACTAGCGTCCTACGAGCAGTACTTC. This translates into CASTRTGGLASYEQYF.

The genes are TRBV7-2 and TRBJ1-1; the D gene is possibly TRBD1 (5 bases). CDR3 length: 13 amino acids. Germline loops: CDR1 SGHTA, CDR2 FQGNSA. The V end was cut by 3 bases, the J end by 5 bases, with 10 bases between. The CDR3 coding sequence is TGTGCCAGCAGCTTCCTGGGGCGGACTGAAGCTTTCTTT. Translation: CASSFLGRTEAFF.

The V call is TRBV18, the J call TRBJ2-3, with a possible D match to TRBD2 (5 bases). V shed 0 bases and J shed 4 bases, with 17 bases lying between them. This CDR3 has 17 amino acids. Germline CDR1 and CDR2: KGHSH and LQKENI. CDR3 sequence: CASSPPVTGLGADTQYF. CDR3 DNA: TGTGCCAGCTCACCACCGGTGACGGGATTGGGTGCAGATACGCAGTATTTT.

The rearrangement uses TRBV12-3 or TRBV12-4 and TRBJ2-3; perhaps TRBD2 as D (5 bases). CDR3 size: 13 residues. Trimming took 4 bases from V and 5 from J, leaving 10 bases between them. Here the CDR3 reads CASSSQSGDTQYF. CDR3 sequence (DNA): TGTGCCAGCAGTTCCCAGAGCGGAGATACGCAGTATTTT.

The V and J genes are TRBV28 and TRBJ2-2, with 8 bases lining up with TRBD1. This CDR3 is built from 15 residues. Trimming removed 6 bases from V and 6 bases from J; junction bases left unmatched: 9. Per germline, CDR1 MDHEN and CDR2 SYDVKM. As DNA, the CDR3 is TGTGCCAGCAGGCACCTTGGACAGGGACCCGGGGAGCTGTTTTTT. It codes for CASRHLGQGPGELFF.

The chain is built from TRBV6-5 and TRBJ1-5; no clear D gene. The V gene's germline CDR1 is MNHEY and CDR2 SVGAGI. The CDR3 contains 15 residues. The V end lost 2 bases, the J end lost 2 bases, and 10 bases lay between the germline ends. CDR3 sequence: CASSYGLPGNQPQHF. For the CDR3, the DNA is TGTGCCAGCAGTTACGGGCTGCCCGGCAATCAGCCCCAGCATTTT.

This clone is a singleton in its sample. The genes are TRBV10-3 and TRBJ2-3, with D perhaps matching TRBD1 or TRBD2 (5 bases each). Trimming took 6 bases from V and 1 from J, leaving 11 bases between them. Germline values: CDR1 ENHRY, CDR2 SYGVKD. This CDR3 is built from 14 residues. The CDR3 region is CAIRSGRGTDTQYF. CDR3 nucleotide sequence: TGTGCCATCAGGTCGGGACGGGGCACAGATACGCAGTATTTT.

The rearrangement links TRBV19 to TRBJ2-3; D is unresolved. The CDR3 has 14 residues. Germline V gives CDR1 LNHDA, CDR2 SQIVND (reference sequence). V was shortened by 4 bases and J by 2 bases, with 10 bases between the two germline ends. CDR3 coding DNA: TGTGCCAGTAGTACGGTAGCTTTCACAGATACGCAGTATTTT. As protein: CASSTVAFTDTQYF. Supplemented by reference TRBV19 and TRBJ2-3, the full variable domain reads DGGITQSPKYLFRKEGQNVTLSCEQNLNHDAMYWYRQDPGQGLRLIYYSQIVNDFQKGDIAEGYSVSREKKESFPLTVTSAQKNPTAFYLCASSTVAFTDTQYFGPGTRLTVL.

The chain joins TRBV5-1 to TRBJ2-1; D gene uncertain. Germline lookup yields CDR1 SGHRS and CDR2 YFSETQ. The CDR3 has 12 residues. V gave up 3 bases and J gave up 3 bases, with 4 bases separating them. The chain's CDR3 is CASSYSYNEQFF. CDR3 DNA: TGCGCCAGCAGCTACAGCTACAATGAGCAGTTCTTC.

The chain joins TRBV4-3 to TRBJ2-1, with 7 bases that match TRBD2. The CDR3 has 15 residues. Germline V lookup: CDR1 LGHNA, CDR2 YSLEER. The trim removed 0 bases at V and 5 bases at J, leaving 4 bases unmatched. This chain's CDR3 is CASSQEYLADNEQFF. The CDR3 bases are TGCGCCAGCAGCCAAGAGTATCTAGCGGACAATGAGCAGTTCTTC.

This chain uses TRBV2 with TRBJ2-1; D unresolved. The CDR3 covers 11 residues. Per the germline V gene, CDR1 is SNHLY and CDR2 is FYNNEI. The ends were cut back, 5 bases at V and 5 bases at J, with 4 bases in the middle. This CDR3 is CASSYDNEQFF. The CDR3 DNA reads as TGTGCCAGCAGTTATGACAATGAGCAGTTCTTC. Variable domain in full (rest from reference TRBV2 and TRBJ2-1): EPEVTQTPSHQVTQMGQEVILRCVPISNHLYFYWYRQILGQKVEFLVSFYNNEISEKSEIFDDQFSVERPDGSNFTLKIRSTKLEDSAMYFCASSYDNEQFFGPGTRLTVL.

A word on this clone: At one boundary the junction diverges from the germline segment, which might be a read error. The J gene is TRBJ1-2, the V gene TRBV2; a weak D match, TRBD1 (5 bases). The CDR3 runs 14 residues. Germline CDR1 and CDR2: SNHLY and FYNNEI. CDR3 in amino acids: CASREDQGNYGYTF. The CDR3 nucleotides are TGTGCCAGCAGGGAAGACCAGGGAAACTATGGCTACACCTTC. Complete variable domain (other parts from reference TRBV2 and TRBJ1-2): EPEVTQTPSHQVTQMGQEVILRCVPISNHLYFYWYRQILGQKVEFLVSFYNNEISEKSEIFDDQFSVERPDGSNFTLKIRSTKLEDSAMYFCASREDQGNYGYTFGSGTRLTVV.